The clone carrying this T cell receptor (beta chain) was observed a few times. Its matching antigen is unknown. V lost 2 bases, J lost 1 base, and 7 bases lay in between. The CDR3 runs 13 residues. From germline, CDR1 is SGHRS and CDR2 YFSETQ. Generated by immunoSEQ multiplex PCR, the TCRdb table keeps only in-frame clones and is missing some. The profile shows about 29,000 clones, more than 75% of them singletons. The source of the sample is a study of T cells in narcolepsy. Across the whole study: Patients with NT1 or NT2 and healthy control donors were enrolled.

Broader study findings: Autoreactive HCRT-specific and TRIB2-specific clonotypes were marked in same-patient CSF-versus-blood CD4+ comparisons. No autoreactive T cell clone sequences appeared in some memory CD4+ repertoires. Healthy controls reportedly lacked the autoreactive clonotypes serially found in patients' blood.

This sequence was found in a human donor in good health. This rearrangement joins TRBV5-1 to TRBJ2-7; no clear D gene. The material sequenced was memory (CD45RA-) CD4+ T cells from blood. This CDR3 reads CASSFSTSYEQYF. The CDR3 region has the DNA TGCGCCAGCAGCTTCTCCACTTCCTACGAGCAGTACTTC.